The text below deals with one T cell receptor (beta chain). What it recognizes is unknown. Germline loops: CDR1 MNHNS, CDR2 SASEGT. J was trimmed by 2 bases and V by 2 bases; bases with no gene match: 2. This CDR3 has 14 amino acids. This sample was taken from a study of response to subunit inactivated influenza vaccine. Study-wide results and caveats: After each seasonal influenza vaccination, few new T cells are recruited, the authors suggested.

TCRdb re-analysed the RT-PCR reads in MiXCR, keeping a single row per CDR3 protein. Here the sample spans around 540,000 distinct CDR3 sequences, approximately 12% being singletons. This specimen was PBMCs from blood, taken on the day of vaccination. The clonotype comes from a man between 45 and 60 years old who received an inactivated influenza vaccine. V is TRBV6-1 and J is TRBJ2-5, with TRBD1 matching over 7 bases. CDR3 DNA: TGTGCCAGCAGTGAAACAGGGGAACAAGAGACCCAGTACTTC. This translates into CASSETGEQETQYF.